This record covers a single T cell receptor (beta chain). J lost 4 bases, V lost 8 bases, and 19 bases had no gene match. Per germline, CDR1 GTSNPN and CDR2 SVGIG (reference sequence). CDR3 length: 17 residues. The data were obtained in a study of control samples from healthy donors and cancer patients. Only in-frame clones appear in the TCRdb table, and some are missing; sequencing was by immunoSEQ multiplex PCR. The sample has 150,000 or so clones, about nine tenths seen once. The genes are TRBV30 and TRBJ2-1, with 8 bases lining up with TRBD2. The clonotype was recovered from a man between 18 and 29 years old in good health. The sequenced sample consisted of blood. The CDR3 reads CALKSAGGQERYNEQFF. The CDR3, as DNA: TGTGCCCTAAAATCGGCGGGGGGTCAAGAGAGATACAATGAGCAGTTCTTC.